Detailed here is one T cell receptor beta chain. Its antigen has not been determined. The input lacks base qualities; no much larger clone sits a single base away. The sample belongs to a study of blood T cell repertoires in COVID-19 (TCRdb year 2020). Some background on the complete study: The collaborator samples originated in the United States, Italy and Spain and spanned the acute and convalescent phases of COVID-19. The prospective study material was composed of cDNA or gDNA derived from T cells, B-cell-depleted T cells, or PBMCs. Deeply sampled blood TCRbeta repertoires from subjects exposed to, actively infected with, or recovered from COVID-19 were included in the dataset. The repertoires were released in a freely available public database intended as a resource for research on the immune response to SARS-CoV-2. Samples were obtained from the ongoing ImmuneRACE study (first 160 participants) and from 1,200 or so subjects provided by 6 global collaborators. The sample metadata nearly always contained a de-identified subject ID, COVID-19 status, age in years and sex. Where available, HLA class I and class II types were obtained from metadata supplied by the sample provider rather than from assay-based typing.

V loses 3 bases at its end and J loses 10 bases; junction bases beyond the gene matches: 5. The germline V gene provides CDR1 SQVTM and CDR2 ANQGSEA. The CDR3 has 11 amino acids, counting the end cysteine and phenylalanine. Only the CDR3 region is kept as DNA, spanning 33 bases read in frame from base 1. One collaborating source in Seattle enrolled patients during active infection and followed them longitudinally through the course of disease. The collaborating institutions used their own protocols to collect whole blood in K2EDTA tubes. For TCRbeta analysis, collaborators shipped samples as frozen whole blood, isolated PBMCs, or DNA extracted from either of those sample types. Study-level results and caveats: How much clinical and demographic metadata was included differed by source and by participant, and the metadata was provided uncurated.

The immunoSEQ Assay, a bias-controlled multiplex PCR, was used to amplify TCRbeta CDR3 regions from genomic DNA. As for the authors' bioinformatics: The number of nucleated cells in each sample was estimated from the amplification of reference gene primers within the assay. To quantify the absolute abundance of each unique TCRbeta CDR3 rearrangement, sequence reads were collapsed and filtered. For each sample, productive Simpson clonality was calculated as the square root of Simpson's diversity index across productive rearrangements. TCRdb's version of the immuneACCESS table is confined to in-frame rearrangements and falls short of the full clone set. An unresolved V gene accounts for under half of the shortfall where checked; the remainder is of unknown origin. Clone size and the V and J calls come from that table; the DNA yielded D and trimming. Counted in this sample were about 270,000 clones; approximately 86% of them appeared once. The leading ten clones occupy approximately 14% of the sample.

The sample consisted of peripheral blood. The receptor was derived from a woman between 70 and 85 years old with COVID-19, enrolled during active disease. The sequence joins TRBV29-1 to TRBJ1-1; 7 bases in the junction line up with TRBD1. The DNA sequence is given as TGCAGCGTTGAGCGGCAGGGGGGAGCTTTCTTT. The resulting protein is CSVERQGGAFF. The entire variable domain, with the stretches around the CDR3 drawn from the reference TRBV29-1 and TRBJ1-1 proteins, is SAVISQKPSRDICQRGTSLTIQCQVDSQVTMMFWYRQQPGQSLTLIATANQGSEATYESGFVIDKFPISRPNLTFSTLTVSNMSPEDSSIYLCSVERQGGAFFGQGTRLTVV.